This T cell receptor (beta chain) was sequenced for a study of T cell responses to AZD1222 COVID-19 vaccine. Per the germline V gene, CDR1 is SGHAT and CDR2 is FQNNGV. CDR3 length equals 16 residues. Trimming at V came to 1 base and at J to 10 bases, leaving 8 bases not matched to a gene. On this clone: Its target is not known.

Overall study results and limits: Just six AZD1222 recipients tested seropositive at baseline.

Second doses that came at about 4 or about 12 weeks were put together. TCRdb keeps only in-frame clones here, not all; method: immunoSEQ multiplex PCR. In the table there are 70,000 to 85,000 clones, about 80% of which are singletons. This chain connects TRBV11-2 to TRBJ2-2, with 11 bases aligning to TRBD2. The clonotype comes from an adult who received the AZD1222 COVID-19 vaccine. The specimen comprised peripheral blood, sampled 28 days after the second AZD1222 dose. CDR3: CASSLAGTSGPEELFF. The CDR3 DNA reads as TGTGCCAGCAGCTTAGCAGGGACTAGCGGACCCGAGGAGCTGTTTTTT. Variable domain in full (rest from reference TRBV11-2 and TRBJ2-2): EAGVAQSPRYKIIEKRQSVAFWCNPISGHATLYWYQQILGQGPKLLIQFQNNGVVDDSQLPKDRFSAERLKGVDSTLKIQPAKLEDSAVYLCASSLAGTSGPEELFFGEGSRLTVL.